Sequencing of this T cell receptor beta chain was carried out in a study of cytomegalovirus exposure and HLA in healthy donors. Notes on the study in general: Published work reported that the classifier diagnosed cytomegalovirus status with high specificity and sensitivity. When the data were analyzed later, several of the most significant clusters appeared to be linked to common viral pathogens. A list of 150 or so TCR beta chains associated with cytomegalovirus was given. By a later analysis, the bulk of CMV-associated TCR beta chains appeared HLA-restricted.

Worth noting for this clone: What it binds is not known.

Deletions cut 0 bases from V and 4 bases from J, with 13 bases between. The CDR3 is made up of 15 amino acids. Per germline, CDR1 LNHNV and CDR2 YYDKDF (reference sequence). With 60 Vbeta and 13 Jbeta primers, the PCR was carried out. Some clones are missing from TCRdb's copy, which holds only in-frame ones; the method was immunoSEQ multiplex PCR. The data show tens of thousands of clones, about 79% seen once. This chain links TRBV15 with TRBJ2-7, with D possibly matching TRBD1 (6 bases). Sequencing was done on a sample of PBMCs. The sequence derives from a middle-aged woman in good health and CMV-seronegative. CDR3 bases: TGTGCCACCAGCAGAGATGTGCAGGGGCAGTACGAGCAGTACTTC. Translating gives CATSRDVQGQYEQYF.